Each of the 32 T cell receptor beta chains below was sequenced from the same sample in a study of early T cells in non-severe SARS-CoV-2 infection. MiXCR, run by TCRdb on the 5' RACE reads, gives a single entry per CDR3 protein. The repertoire holds tens of thousands of distinct CDR3 sequences, with 9.5% to 15% as singletons. Source material: whole blood. All receptors derive from an adult who was a healthcare worker with PCR-confirmed SARS-CoV-2 infection or an uninfected control (not recorded which).

CDR3 in amino acids: CASSQDRVGQPQHF. The CDR3 DNA reads as TGTGCCAGCAGCCAGGACAGGGTTGGCCAGCCCCAGCATTTT. This chain uses TRBV7-2 with TRBJ1-5; TRBD1 aligns across 8 bases. CDR1 and CDR2 from the germline V gene are SGHTA and FQGNSA. V shed 5 bases, J shed 7 bases, and the junction held 7 bases outside the gene matches. This CDR3 contains 14 residues. Combining the CDR3 with reference TRBV7-2 and TRBJ1-5 gives the whole variable domain GAGVSQSPSNKVTEKGKDVELRCDPISGHTALYWYRQSLGQGLEFLIYFQGNSAPDKSGLPSDRFSAERTGGSVSTLTIQRTQQEDSAVYLCASSQDRVGQPQHFGDGTRLSIL.

This chain joins TRBV4-2 and TRBJ2-7; 15 bases agree with TRBD2. V trimming: 0 bases; J trimming: 4 bases; junction bases outside the gene matches: 7. This CDR3 is built from 18 residues. Germline lookup yields CDR1 LGHNA and CDR2 YNFKEQ. The CDR3 DNA sequence: TGTGCCAGCAGCCAAGATGGGACTAGCGGGGGGCGGGGATACGAGCAGTACTTC. It encodes CASSQDGTSGGRGYEQYF.

In its sample, this clonotype was seen a few times. The chain links TRBV30 to TRBJ2-1; no firm D call. Trimming cost V 1 base and J 5 bases, with 12 bases left between them. From germline, CDR1 is GTSNPN and CDR2 SVGIG (reference sequence). The CDR3 consists of 14 residues. This CDR3 reads CAWSEYPRDNEQFF. CDR3 coding DNA: TGTGCCTGGAGTGAATATCCTCGCGACAATGAGCAGTTCTTC.

This CDR3 is CASSLSVLFDHREENEQFF. CDR3 coding DNA: TGTGCCAGCAGCTTGAGTGTTCTTTTTGACCATCGGGAGGAAAATGAGCAGTTCTTC. This chain joins TRBV5-6 and TRBJ2-1, with 7 bases lining up with TRBD2. The germline CDR1 and CDR2 sequences are SGHDT and YYEEEE. V was pared by 1 base and J by 7 bases, with 20 bases of the junction left unmatched. The CDR3 is made up of 19 amino acids.

This clonotype was observed at least ten times. V is TRBV6-4 and J is TRBJ2-2; D remains unclear. The CDR3 extends over 14 amino acids. Trimming took off 4 bases at V and 1 base at J, with 7 bases between the two ends. The germline V gene has CDR1 MRHNA and CDR2 SNTAGT. The CDR3 nucleotides read TGTGCCAGCAGTGTTTACCTGAACACCGGGGAGCTGTTTTTT. This sequence encodes CASSVYLNTGELFF.

This clonotype was seen a handful of times. The chain combines TRBV21-1 with TRBJ2-1. TRBV21-1 is a pseudogene. The CDR3 totals 16 residues. The CDR3 DNA is TGTGCCAGCAGCAAAGCGTGGCGGAGCCACTACAATGAGCAGTTCTTC. It translates to CASSKAWRSHYNEQFF.

The sample holds many counts of this clonotype. The chain links TRBV4-1 to TRBJ2-1, with D perhaps being TRBD1 or TRBD2 (5 bases each). CDR1 and CDR2 from the germline V gene are MGHRA and YSYEKL. V lost 3 bases, J lost 0 bases, and 15 bases lay in between. CDR3 length: 17 residues. The CDR3 sequence is CASSQTMGPSSYNEQFF. The CDR3 nucleotides are TGCGCCAGCAGCCAGACGATGGGACCTTCCTCCTACAATGAGCAGTTCTTC.

There are a few counts of this clonotype. The genes are TRBV14 and TRBJ2-1; 14 bases are shared with TRBD2. The CDR3 runs 17 residues. From germline, CDR1 is SGHDN and CDR2 FVKESK. Losses at the gene ends were 3 bases for V and 7 bases for J; bases not matched to a gene: 8. Here the CDR3 DNA reads TGTGCCAGCAGCCATCGTCCGGGACTAGCGGGAGTAAATGAGCAGTTCTTC. Translating gives CASSHRPGLAGVNEQFF.

The V call is TRBV6-6, the J call TRBJ1-3, with 7 nucleotides matching TRBD1. CDR3 length equals 15 residues. Trimming removed 6 bases from V and 1 base from J; junction bases left unmatched: 6. Germline V gene data show CDR1 as MNHNY and CDR2 as SVGAGI (reference sequence). For the CDR3, the DNA is TGTGCCAGCAGCTCCGGGACAGCTTCTGGAAACACCATATATTTT. Translation gives CASSSGTASGNTIYF.

The gene calls are TRBV20-1 and TRBJ2-7; TRBD2 matches at 9 bases. The V gene end was trimmed by 2 bases and the J gene end by 7 bases; junction bases not matched to a gene: 12. The CDR3 is made up of 15 amino acids. The germline CDR1 and CDR2 sequences are DFQATT and SNEGSKA (reference sequence). DNA for the CDR3: TGCAGTGCTAGATCGGCTAGCGGGGAATCCGAGGAGCAGTACTTC. This translates into CSARSASGESEEQYF.

V usage is TRBV15 and J usage is TRBJ2-5; the D is unclear. The CDR3 has 13 residues. From germline, CDR1 is LNHNV and CDR2 YYDKDF (reference sequence). Trimming cost V 0 bases and J 0 bases, with 2 bases left between them. The CDR3 coding sequence is TGTGCCACCAGCAGAGATTACCAAGAGACCCAGTACTTC. Amino acid sequence: CATSRDYQETQYF.

The chain is built from TRBV6-2 or TRBV6-3 and TRBJ2-5; D gene ambiguous. This CDR3 is 14 amino acids long. Germline CDR1 reads MNHEY; CDR2 reads SVGEGT. Trimming removed 0 bases from V and 2 bases from J, with 7 bases in between. CDR3 nucleotides: TGTGCCAGCAGTTACTCGTGGAGTCAAGAGACCCAGTACTTC. It codes for CASSYSWSQETQYF.

This clonotype was seen repeatedly, ten times or more. The chain uses TRBV12-3 or TRBV12-4 and TRBJ2-7, with D hard to call. The CDR3 is 13 residues long. Trimming shortened V by 5 bases and J by 2 bases, and 10 bases separated the two germline ends. The CDR3 nucleotides are TGTGCCAGCAGTCTCCCTGGGACCTACGAGCAGTACTTC. This sequence encodes CASSLPGTYEQYF.

In this sample, this clonotype turned up many times. The chain links TRBV20-1 to TRBJ1-4, with D hard to call. Germline CDR1 DFQATT, CDR2 SNEGSKA (reference sequence). Trimming removed 6 bases at V and 0 bases at J, with 17 bases between. CDR3 length equals 16 residues. The CDR3 spells CSAQLRKVATNEKLFF. The CDR3 nucleotides read TGCAGTGCCCAACTACGAAAGGTTGCAACTAATGAAAAACTGTTTTTT.

This rearrangement joins TRBV5-1 to TRBJ2-1; 7 bases agree with TRBD2. CDR1 is SGHRS, CDR2 YFSETQ, per germline. Losses at the gene ends were 2 bases for V and 6 bases for J; bases not matched to a gene: 14. CDR3 length: 17 residues. For the CDR3, the DNA is TGCGCCAGCAGCTTCCCCTTGGGGGAGGGTGTCTCCAATGAGCAGTTCTTC. Residues: CASSFPLGEGVSNEQFF.

The chain couples TRBV7-2 to TRBJ2-1; 7 nucleotides match TRBD2. The trim removed 5 bases at V and 7 bases at J, leaving 17 bases unmatched. There are 17 residues in the CDR3. Germline CDR1 is SGHTA and CDR2 is FQGNSA. CDR3 DNA sequence: TGTGCCAGCAGCCCGATGTTCGGGCTAGCGGTGGCTAATGAGCAGTTCTTC. It encodes CASSPMFGLAVANEQFF.

The CDR3 nucleotides are TGTGCCAGTCGGGAGTCCTCAGAGACCCAGTACTTC. As protein: CASRESSETQYF. The J gene is TRBJ2-5, the V gene TRBV12-3 or TRBV12-4, with D possibly matching TRBD2 (6 bases). V lost 9 bases, J lost 4 bases, and 12 bases lay in between. The CDR3 contains 12 residues.

This clonotype has only a few counts. This rearrangement joins TRBV10-3 to TRBJ1-3; D gene uncertain. V lost 4 bases, J lost 0 bases, and 13 bases lay in between. CDR3 size: 16 residues. Germline CDR1 and CDR2: ENHRY and SYGVKD. The CDR3 nucleotides read TGTGCCATCAGTGGTTCAGGAAAACCCTCTGGAAACACCATATATTTT. It codes for CAISGSGKPSGNTIYF.

V usage is TRBV2 and J usage is TRBJ2-3; 7 bases map to TRBD2. J gave up 3 bases and V 10 bases, and 4 bases lay outside the gene matches. CDR3 length: 12 amino acids. Germline CDR1 SNHLY, CDR2 FYNNEI. The CDR3 nucleotides read TGTGCCACCAGGGAGGGGACAGATACGCAGTATTTT. Encoded protein: CATREGTDTQYF.

This clonotype appeared many times. The CDR3 DNA reads as TGTGCCAGCAGCGTAGGCCCAGGGGCCAACTATGGCTACACCTTC. As protein: CASSVGPGANYGYTF. The V call is TRBV9, the J call TRBJ1-2, with D possibly matching TRBD1 (6 bases). The V gene lost 0 bases and the J gene lost 2 bases, with 11 bases spanning the gap. Germline V gene data show CDR1 as SGDLS and CDR2 as YYNGEE. The CDR3 is 15 residues long.

This clonotype was recorded a few times. J is TRBJ1-1 and V is TRBV6-2 or TRBV6-3, with 9 bases fitting TRBD1. CDR3 length: 15 amino acids. V trimming: 6 bases; J trimming: 1 base; junction bases outside the gene matches: 6. Germline V gene data show CDR1 as MNHEY and CDR2 as SVGEGT. CDR3 amino acids: CASRSNRGQNTEAFF. For the CDR3, the DNA is TGTGCCAGCAGATCTAACAGGGGGCAGAACACTGAAGCTTTCTTT.

This clonotype has only a few counts. V is TRBV19 and J is TRBJ2-7; 7 bases match TRBD1. The CDR3 consists of 15 residues. J gave up 0 bases and V 10 bases, and 12 bases lay outside the gene matches. Germline V gene data show CDR1 as LNHDA and CDR2 as SQIVND (reference sequence). The CDR3 spells CATSASGQSSYEQYF. CDR3 sequence (DNA): TGTGCCACCTCAGCCTCGGGACAGAGCTCCTACGAGCAGTACTTC.

This clonotype occurred a few times. The chain carries TRBV19 and TRBJ2-2, with 7 bases aligning to TRBD2. After removal of 5 bases from V and 3 bases from J, the junction contained 6 bases not matched to a gene. The CDR3 loop spans 15 amino acids. Germline values: CDR1 LNHDA, CDR2 SQIVND (reference sequence). CDR3 sequence reads: CASSPGTTHTGELFF. The CDR3 nucleotides are TGTGCCAGTAGTCCGGGGACTACCCACACCGGGGAGCTGTTTTTT.

This clonotype was counted at least ten times. This sequence joins TRBV28 and TRBJ2-1; D is undetermined. Germline assignment: CDR1 MDHEN and CDR2 SYDVKM. V was pared by 6 bases and J by 0 bases, with 6 bases between. The CDR3 extends over 13 amino acids. The CDR3: CASSGSSYNEQFF. The CDR3 region has the DNA TGTGCCAGCAGCGGCAGCTCCTACAATGAGCAGTTCTTC.

This clonotype was recorded at least ten times. The J gene is TRBJ1-1, the V gene TRBV18; tentatively, D is TRBD1 (5 bases). V was cut by 4 bases and J by 7 bases, with 22 bases left in between. The germline CDR1 and CDR2 sequences are KGHSH and LQKENI. This CDR3 comprises 16 residues. CDR3 DNA: TGTGCCAGCTCACTATGGGGCCCCGCCAGACAAGGTGAAGCTTTCTTT. Amino acids: CASSLWGPARQGEAFF.

In its sample, this clonotype was seen many times. This chain joins TRBV5-1 and TRBJ1-1, with 8 positions matching TRBD1. Trimming at V came to 1 base and at J to 0 bases, leaving 5 bases not matched to a gene. Germline V gives CDR1 SGHRS, CDR2 YFSETQ. The CDR3 loop spans 16 amino acids. In DNA, the CDR3 is TGCGCCAGCAGCTTGTCAGGGGGCCAGTTGAACACTGAAGCTTTCTTT. It codes for CASSLSGGQLNTEAFF.

In this sample, this clonotype turned up a few times. The chain joins TRBV25-1 to TRBJ1-2; 8 bases align to TRBD1. The CDR3 runs to 13 residues. Germline V lookup: CDR1 MGHDK, CDR2 SYGVNS. The ends lost 6 bases at V and 8 bases at J; junction bases unmatched: 8. The CDR3 DNA sequence: TGTGCCAGCAGCCCAGGACAGGGTAGAGGCTACACCTTC. Its translation is CASSPGQGRGYTF.

This clonotype has ten or more counts. The chain links TRBV6-5 to TRBJ2-3, with D hard to call. Trimming removed 5 bases from V and 2 bases from J, with 14 bases in between. This CDR3 has 15 residues. Per germline, CDR1 MNHEY and CDR2 SVGAGI. CDR3 loop: CASSVSWEPTDTQYF. DNA for the CDR3: TGTGCCAGCAGTGTTTCTTGGGAACCCACAGATACGCAGTATTTT.

V is TRBV20-1 and J is TRBJ2-7, with a tentative D call TRBD1 (5 bases). The CDR3 length is 15 residues. Trimming stripped 3 bases from V and 0 bases from J, with 15 bases between. CDR1 is DFQATT, CDR2 SNEGSKA, per germline (reference sequence). CDR3 nucleotide sequence: TGCAGTGCTAGCCTCGACAGTTCCAGCTCCTACGAGCAGTACTTC. Translating it yields CSASLDSSSSYEQYF.

In this sample, this clonotype turned up many times. The chain joins TRBV6-5 to TRBJ1-4, with D unclear. The CDR3 is 15 amino acids. The V and J ends lost 2 bases and 8 bases respectively, with 15 bases between them. Germline CDR1 reads MNHEY; CDR2 reads SVGAGI. CDR3 sequence (DNA): TGTGCCAGCAGTTACAGGGCTCGGGTTGAAGAAAAACTGTTTTTT. It translates to CASSYRARVEEKLFF.

This clonotype was seen repeatedly, ten times or more. CDR3 sequence: CASSPDRVGGELFF. CDR3 nucleotide sequence: TGCGCCAGCAGCCCCGACAGGGTGGGAGGGGAGCTGTTTTTT. The gene calls are TRBV4-1 and TRBJ2-2, with 7 bases lining up with TRBD1. The CDR3 extends over 14 amino acids. The germline CDR1 and CDR2 sequences are MGHRA and YSYEKL. V shed 4 bases, J shed 8 bases, and the junction held 7 bases outside the gene matches.

This clonotype was observed at least ten times. The CDR3 nucleotides are TGTGCCAGCAGCTTTGCCACCCAAGAGACCCAGTACTTC. This translates into CASSFATQETQYF. The V gene is TRBV7-2, the J gene TRBJ2-5; D uncertain. The CDR3 consists of 13 residues. Trimming cost V 3 bases and J 1 base, with 6 bases left between them. Germline V gene data show CDR1 as SGHTA and CDR2 as FQGNSA.